This T cell receptor beta chain was recovered during a study of blood T cell repertoires in COVID-19. CDR1 is MNHNY and CDR2 is SVGAGI in the germline V gene (reference sequence). The CDR3 sequence is 14 residues long. V was shortened by 0 bases and J by 4 bases, with 7 bases between the two germline ends. Regarding this clone: The same CDR3 can be traced to other DNA sequences in this sample.

Sequencing used immunoSEQ multiplex PCR; TCRdb keeps in-frame clones, though not all of them. This sample yields about 78,000 clones, of which more than 75% are seen a single time; 4.5% to 5% belongs to the top ten. The chain couples TRBV6-6 to TRBJ1-5; weak D call: TRBD1 (5 bases). The sequence came from a man over 45 with active or convalescent COVID-19. Sequenced material: peripheral blood. CDR3 bases: TGTGCCAGCAGTTACTCGGAGGGGAATCAGCCCCAGCATTTT. Amino acid sequence: CASSYSEGNQPQHF.